One and the same sample provided the 11 T cell receptor beta chains below, sequenced in a study of T cell repertoires in aging, cancer and after chemotherapy. Amplification of TCR beta used genomic DNA extracted from peripheral blood. Multiplex touch-down PCR with TRB-A/B primers amplified rearranged V-D-J TRB sequences. TCRdb passed the multiplex PCR reads through MiXCR, listing each CDR3 protein once. The sample consists of under 5,500 distinct CDR3 sequences, roughly 26% of them appearing once. Sequenced material: blood. These receptors were collected from a human donor with a solid tumor.

The CDR3 nucleotides read TGTGCCAGCAGCCATGGGGGACTAGCGGGAGGAATTCAGTACTTC. Protein: CASSHGGLAGGIQYF. V usage is TRBV4-2 and J usage is TRBJ2-4; the match to TRBD2 covers 15 bases. The V segment lost 3 bases and the J segment 10 bases; nucleotides outside the gene matches: 4. The germline gives CDR1 LGHNA, CDR2 YNFKEQ. The CDR3 extends over 15 amino acids.

Sample share makes this clonotype medium-sized. The chain has TRBV29-1 and TRBJ2-1; 8 bases agree with TRBD2. There are 10 residues in the CDR3. Germline CDR1 is SQVTM and CDR2 is ANQGSEA. DNA of the CDR3: TGCACCGGGGGGGGCAATGAGCAGTTCTTC. The encoded protein is CTGGGNEQFF.

Only a few counts were recorded for this clonotype. V is TRBV5-4 and J is TRBJ2-7, with 7 bases that match TRBD1. Germline values: CDR1 SGHNT, CDR2 YYREEE (reference sequence). Trimming removed 0 bases from V and 3 bases from J; junction bases left unmatched: 6. The CDR3 runs to 15 residues. CDR3 DNA: TGTGCCAGCAGCTTGGGTGACAGGGTTATCTACGAGCAGTACTTC. This codes for CASSLGDRVIYEQYF.

The rearrangement links TRBV6-5 to TRBJ1-1; D is ambiguous. The germline CDR1 and CDR2 sequences are MNHEY and SVGAGI. The CDR3 runs to 14 residues. V dropped 6 bases and J dropped 4 bases, with 15 bases sitting between them. CDR3 sequence (DNA): TGTGCCAGCAGCCAAGTGGGCCTCGGCACTGAAGCTTTCTTT. It yields the protein CASSQVGLGTEAFF.

This clonotype was picked up a small number of times. V usage is TRBV30 and J usage is TRBJ2-2; 11 nucleotides align to TRBD2. The CDR3 totals 15 residues. Germline V lookup: CDR1 GTSNPN, CDR2 SVGIG (reference sequence). Trimming removed 0 bases from V and 5 bases from J; junction bases left unmatched: 2. CDR3 region: CAWSVPSGGTGELFF. The CDR3 DNA is TGTGCCTGGAGTGTACCTAGCGGGGGGACCGGGGAGCTGTTTTTT. Full variable domain (remainder filled in from reference TRBV30 and TRBJ2-2): SQTIHQWPATLVQPVGSPLSLECTVEGTSNPNLYWYRQAAGRGLQLLFYSVGIGQISSEVPQNLSASRPQDRQFILSSKKLLLSDSGFYLCAWSVPSGGTGELFFGEGSRLTVL.

This clonotype showed up just once. The V call is TRBV28, the J call TRBJ1-5; D is perhaps TRBD1 (6 bases). CDR1 is MDHEN and CDR2 is SYDVKM in the germline V gene. Deletions cut 3 bases from V and 6 bases from J, with 12 bases between. The CDR3 runs 14 residues. CDR3 amino acids: CASSFLQGIQPQHF. The CDR3 DNA sequence: TGTGCCAGCAGTTTTCTACAGGGAATTCAGCCCCAGCATTTT.

The chain combines TRBV20-1 with TRBJ1-2; D gene uncertain. Germline-derived CDR1 and CDR2 are DFQATT and SNEGSKA (reference sequence). V was shortened by 3 bases and J by 5 bases, with 10 bases between the two germline ends. The CDR3 is 12 residues long. This CDR3 reads CSARRDIYGYTF. In DNA, the CDR3 is TGCAGTGCTAGGCGGGATATTTATGGCTACACCTTC.

This clonotype was observed a handful of times. The gene calls are TRBV6-1 and TRBJ1-1; the match to TRBD1 covers 8 bases. J was trimmed by 3 bases and V by 5 bases; bases with no gene match: 8. The germline gives CDR1 MNHNS, CDR2 SASEGT. The CDR3 has 15 amino acids. DNA of the CDR3: TGTGCCAGCAGTACCCACAGGGGGACCTACACTGAAGCTTTCTTT. Translating gives CASSTHRGTYTEAFF.

This clonotype is termed medium-sized. The V and J genes are TRBV7-9 and TRBJ1-2, with 7 bases lining up with TRBD1. This CDR3 spans 14 amino acids. Losses at the gene ends were 5 bases for V and 6 bases for J; bases not matched to a gene: 9. Germline V gene data show CDR1 as SEHNR and CDR2 as FQNEAQ (reference sequence). The CDR3 protein is CASSGRTGADGYTF. The DNA for the CDR3 is TGTGCCAGCAGCGGCCGAACAGGGGCTGATGGCTACACCTTC.

This clonotype is medium-sized by share. In nucleotides, the CDR3 is TGTGCCAGCAGCACACTAGCGGGAGGCCCCAATGAGCAGTTCTTC. This encodes CASSTLAGGPNEQFF. The J gene is TRBJ2-1, the V gene TRBV6-4; 12 positions agree with TRBD2. The germline gives CDR1 MRHNA, CDR2 SNTAGT. The CDR3 runs 15 residues. Trimming took 6 bases from V and 6 from J; bases not matched to a gene: 6.

The V call is TRBV5-1, the J call TRBJ2-5; 13 positions match TRBD2. The CDR3 runs to 17 residues. Per germline, CDR1 SGHRS and CDR2 YFSETQ. V trimming: 4 bases; J trimming: 2 bases; junction bases outside the gene matches: 8. The CDR3 DNA reads TGCGCCAGCAGCCACCCGGGACTAGCGGGACCACAAGAGACCCAGTACTTC. Translated: CASSHPGLAGPQETQYF.